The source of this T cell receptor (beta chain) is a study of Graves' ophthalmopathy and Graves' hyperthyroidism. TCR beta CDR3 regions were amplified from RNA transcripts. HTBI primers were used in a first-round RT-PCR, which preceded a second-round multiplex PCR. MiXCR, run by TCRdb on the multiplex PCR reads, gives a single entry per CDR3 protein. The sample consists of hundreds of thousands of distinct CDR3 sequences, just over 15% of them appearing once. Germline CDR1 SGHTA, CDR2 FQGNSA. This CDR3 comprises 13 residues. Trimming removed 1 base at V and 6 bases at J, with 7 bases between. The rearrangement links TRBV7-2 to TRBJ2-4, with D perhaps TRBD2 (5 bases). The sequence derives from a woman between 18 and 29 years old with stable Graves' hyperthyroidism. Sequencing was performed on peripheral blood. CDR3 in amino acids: CASSLVEGNIQYF. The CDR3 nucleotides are TGTGCCAGCAGCTTAGTCGAGGGAAACATTCAGTACTTC. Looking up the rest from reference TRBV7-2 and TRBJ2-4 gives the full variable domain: GAGVSQSPSNKVTEKGKDVELRCDPISGHTALYWYRQSLGQGLEFLIYFQGNSAPDKSGLPSDRFSAERTGGSVSTLTIQRTQQEDSAVYLCASSLVEGNIQYFGAGTRLSVL.